This T cell receptor (beta chain) was documented in a study of control samples from healthy donors and cancer patients. This table comes from immunoSEQ multiplex PCR, and its TCRdb copy is limited to in-frame clones, with some not included. The data contain 100,000 to 150,000 clones, 80% to 95% of them singletons. There are 11 residues in the CDR3. Trimming pared 4 bases from V and 7 bases from J, leaving 8 bases between. Germline lookup yields CDR1 SGHNT and CDR2 YYREEE (reference sequence). V is TRBV5-4 and J is TRBJ1-1; D is unresolved. This TCR derives from a middle-aged man in good health. The sample taken for sequencing was blood. The CDR3 loop is CASSRGYEAFF. The DNA for the CDR3 is TGTGCCAGCAGCCGCGGCTATGAAGCTTTCTTT.